These 5 T cell receptor beta chains were all obtained from the same sample, sequenced in a study of T cell responses to AZD1222 COVID-19 vaccine. Clones were sequenced by immunoSEQ multiplex PCR, and TCRdb holds only the in-frame ones, with some missing. The repertoire includes 94,000 or so clones, approximately 87% of them detected once, and about 26% sits in the top ten. Here the sequenced sample was peripheral blood, taken on day 0 of AZD1222 vaccination. The receptors were sampled from an adult in good health.

V and J are TRBV19 and TRBJ2-1, with 10 bases identical to TRBD2. The germline V gene encodes CDR1 LNHDA and CDR2 SQIVND (reference sequence). CDR3 length: 14 amino acids. In nucleotides, the CDR3 is TGTGCGGTAAGGAGCGGGAGGGCCGCCGATGAGCAGTTCTTC. It specifies CAVRSGRAADEQFF.

This chain joins TRBV5-1 and TRBJ2-2; TRBD2 matches 7 bases. Germline V gives CDR1 SGHRS, CDR2 YFSETQ. The CDR3 is 16 residues long. The V and J ends lost 4 bases and 3 bases, in that order; junction bases with no gene match: 9. CDR3 residues: CASSLGGASDTGELFF. The CDR3 DNA reads TGCGCCAGCAGCCTGGGAGGGGCATCAGACACCGGGGAGCTGTTTTTT.

The chain employs TRBV11-2 and TRBJ1-4; 10 bases are a match to TRBD1. The CDR3 totals 18 residues. J lost 3 bases, V lost 1 base, and 8 bases had no gene match. CDR1 is SGHAT and CDR2 is FQNNGV in the germline V gene. The CDR3 DNA reads TGTGCCAGCAGCTTAGGGAGGACAGGGGGGATTGCTAATGAAAAACTGTTTTTT. As protein: CASSLGRTGGIANEKLFF.

The genes are TRBV12-3 or TRBV12-4 and TRBJ2-2; maybe TRBD1 (5 bases). The CDR3 is 12 residues long. V gave up 7 bases and J gave up 7 bases, with 10 bases separating them. The CDR3 DNA follows: TGTGCCAGCAATTTCAGGGTCGGGGAGCTGTTTTTT. As protein: CASNFRVGELFF.

J is TRBJ1-2 and V is TRBV27, with 7 bases aligning to TRBD1. The germline CDR1 and CDR2 sequences are MNHEY and SMNVEV (reference sequence). The CDR3 sequence is 16 residues long. Trimming removed 8 bases from V and 4 bases from J; junction bases left unmatched: 16. CDR3 protein: CASASSLDRVGYGYTF. The CDR3 coding sequence is TGTGCCAGCGCTTCCTCACTCGACAGGGTCGGCTATGGCTACACCTTC.